This TCR beta chain was retrieved from a study of tumor and adjacent non-tumor tissue in lung cancer. The template was RNA from unsorted bulk tissue. The normal lung tissue was taken more than 3 cm from the tumor edge. Three rounds of nested PCR, following a modified ARM-PCR protocol, produced the TCRbeta library. TCRdb recomputed calls from the multiplex PCR reads with MiXCR, one row per CDR3 protein. The table has 85,000 or so distinct CDR3 sequences, more than 65% seen once. On this clonotype itself: The junction differs from germline at one of its ends, possibly a read error.

This sequence originates from a woman between 50 and 59 years old with non-small cell lung cancer. Sequenced sample: distant non-tumor lung tissue.

CDR3 bases: TGCGCCAGCAACTTGGTTGCCAGAGAGAACACTGAAACTTTCTTT. Translation gives CASNLVARENTETFF. J is TRBJ1-1 and V is TRBV5-1; D gene uncertain. Germline values: CDR1 SGHRS, CDR2 YFSETQ. The CDR3 length is 15 residues. Based on the CDR3 plus reference TRBV5-1 and TRBJ1-1, the full variable domain is KAGVTQTPRYLIKTRGQQVTLSCSPISGHRSVSWYQQTPGQGLQFLFEYFSETQRNKGNFPGRFSGRQFSNSRSEMNVSTLELGDSALYLCASNLVARENTETFFGQGTRLTVV.